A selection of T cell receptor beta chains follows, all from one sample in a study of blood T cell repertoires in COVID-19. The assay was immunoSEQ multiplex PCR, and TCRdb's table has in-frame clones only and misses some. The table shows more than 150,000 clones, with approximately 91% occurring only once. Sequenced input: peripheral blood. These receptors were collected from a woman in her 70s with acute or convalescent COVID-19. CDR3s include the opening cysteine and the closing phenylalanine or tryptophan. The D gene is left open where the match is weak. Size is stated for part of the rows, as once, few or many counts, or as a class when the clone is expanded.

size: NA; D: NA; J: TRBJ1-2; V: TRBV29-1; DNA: TGCAGCGTCCGGCCCGGCGGACTCTATGGCTACACCTTC; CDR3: CSVRPGGLYGYTF
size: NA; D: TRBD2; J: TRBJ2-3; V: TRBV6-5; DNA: TGTGCCAGCAGTTCACTTGCGGGGGGCAGCCCAGATACGCAGTATTTT; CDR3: CASSSLAGGSPDTQYF
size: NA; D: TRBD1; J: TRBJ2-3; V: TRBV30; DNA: TGTGCCTGGAGTGTACGCGGACAGGCCAGCACAGATACGCAGTATTTT; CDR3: CAWSVRGQASTDTQYF
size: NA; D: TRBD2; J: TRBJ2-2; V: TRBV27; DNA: TGTGCCAGCAGTCGGCGGGGGGCCGGGGAGCTGTTTTTT; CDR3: CASSRRGAGELFF
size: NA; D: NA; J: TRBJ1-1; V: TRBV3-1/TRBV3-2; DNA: TGTGCCAGCAGCCAAGTGACAGGACCTGTGGCTTTCTTT; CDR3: CASSQVTGPVAFF
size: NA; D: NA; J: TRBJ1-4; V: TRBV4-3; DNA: TGCGCCAGCAGCCAAGATTTGGGCTCCGGAGGAGCAACTAATGAAAAACTGTTTTTT; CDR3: CASSQDLGSGGATNEKLFF
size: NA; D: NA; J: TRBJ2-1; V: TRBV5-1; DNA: TGCGCCAGCAGCTTGGTTGGGGCCGGGGGGCAGTTCTTC; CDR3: CASSLVGAGGQFF
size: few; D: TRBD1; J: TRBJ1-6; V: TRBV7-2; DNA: TGTGCCAGCAACATACAGGGGTCTGATTCACCCCTCCACTTT; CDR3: CASNIQGSDSPLHF
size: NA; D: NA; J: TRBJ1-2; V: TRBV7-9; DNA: TGTGCCAGCAGCTTATACAGGGATGGGGATGGCTACACCTTC; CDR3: CASSLYRDGDGYTF
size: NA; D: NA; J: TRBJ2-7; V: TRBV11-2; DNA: TGTGCCAGCAGCTTCGGGACAAATCCCTACGAGCAGTACTTC; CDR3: CASSFGTNPYEQYF
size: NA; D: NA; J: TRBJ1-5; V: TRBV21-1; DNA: TGTGCCAGCAGCAAAGATGGGCAGGGAACAGGTCAGCCCCAGCATTTT; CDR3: CASSKDGQGTGQPQHF
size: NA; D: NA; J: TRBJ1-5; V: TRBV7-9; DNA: TGTGCCAGCAGCCAGGGTTTTGGCAATCAGCCCCAGCATTTT; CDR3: CASSQGFGNQPQHF
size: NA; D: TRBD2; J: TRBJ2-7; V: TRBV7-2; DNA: TGTGCCAGCAGGGTGAGCGGGGGGCCGGGGGTCCACGAGCAGTACTTC; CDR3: CASRVSGGPGVHEQYF
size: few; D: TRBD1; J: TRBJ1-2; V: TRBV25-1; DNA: TGTGCCAGCAGTGCCCTACTTGGGACAGGGGACTATGGCTACACCTTC; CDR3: CASSALLGTGDYGYTF
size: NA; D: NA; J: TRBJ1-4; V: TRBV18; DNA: TGTGCCAGCTCAGCAGGGGCCCCCGGGACTAATGAAAAACTGTTTTTT; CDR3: CASSAGAPGTNEKLFF
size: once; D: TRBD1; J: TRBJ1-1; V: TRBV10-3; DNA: TGTGCCATCAGACCGGGACAGGGGGACACTGAAGCTTTCTTT; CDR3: CAIRPGQGDTEAFF
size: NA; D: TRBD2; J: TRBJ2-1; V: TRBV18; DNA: TGTGCCAGCTCTATCAGACTAGCGGGGAACAATGAGCAGTTCTTC; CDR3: CASSIRLAGNNEQFF
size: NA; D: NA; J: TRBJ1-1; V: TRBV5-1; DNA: TGCGCCAGCAGACGAGGTGTCCAAATGAACACTGAAGCTTTCTTT; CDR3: CASRRGVQMNTEAFF
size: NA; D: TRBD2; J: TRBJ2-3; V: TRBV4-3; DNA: TGCGCCAGCAGCCAAGAAGGCTCTAGCGGGGAATGGGATACGCAGTATTTT; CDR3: CASSQEGSSGEWDTQYF
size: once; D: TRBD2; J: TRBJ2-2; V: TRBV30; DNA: TGTGCCTGGAGAATTAGCGGGGGTCACGGGGAGCTGTTTTTT; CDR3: CAWRISGGHGELFF
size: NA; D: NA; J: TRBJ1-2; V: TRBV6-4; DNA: TGTGCCAGCAGTGGTAGATCCGGGACAACAGGCGGCTACACCTTC; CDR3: CASSGRSGTTGGYTF
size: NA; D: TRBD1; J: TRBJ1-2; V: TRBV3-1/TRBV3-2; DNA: TGTGCCAGCAGCCAGGGGGACAGCCGTGGGTCTGGCTACACCTTC; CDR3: CASSQGDSRGSGYTF
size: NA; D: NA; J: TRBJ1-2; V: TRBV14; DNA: TGTGCCAGCAGCCGGTCACAGGGTTCCGCTGGCTACACCTTC; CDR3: CASSRSQGSAGYTF
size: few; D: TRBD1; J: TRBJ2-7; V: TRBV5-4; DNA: TGTGCCAGCAGCTTAACAGGGGGAGGCGAGCAGTACTTC; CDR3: CASSLTGGGEQYF
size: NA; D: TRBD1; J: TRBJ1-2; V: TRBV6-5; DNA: TGTGCCAGCACCCCGGGACAGCAACGAAATGGCTACACCTTC; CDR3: CASTPGQQRNGYTF
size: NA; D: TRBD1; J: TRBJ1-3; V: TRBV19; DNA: TGTGCCAGTAGTATGCCGGGACAGGGAGCAAACACCATATATTTT; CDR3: CASSMPGQGANTIYF
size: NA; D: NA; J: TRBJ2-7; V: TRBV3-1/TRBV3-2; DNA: TGTGCCAGCAGCCAAGCTCGGGAGCAGTACTTC; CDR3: CASSQAREQYF
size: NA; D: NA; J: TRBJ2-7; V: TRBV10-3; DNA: TGTGCCATCACGGCCGACAGCGCCTACGAGCAGTACTTC; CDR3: CAITADSAYEQYF
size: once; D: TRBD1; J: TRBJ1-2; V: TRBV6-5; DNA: TGTGCCAGCAGTCCATACGCAGGGGGAGCCTATGGCTACACCTTC; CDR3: CASSPYAGGAYGYTF
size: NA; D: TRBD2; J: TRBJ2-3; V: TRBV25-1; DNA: TGTGCCAGCAGTGAACCGGGACTAGCGGGGCACACGCAGTATTTT; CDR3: CASSEPGLAGHTQYF
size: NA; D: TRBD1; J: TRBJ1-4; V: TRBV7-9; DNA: TGTGCCAGCAGCTCGGGACAGGGCAATGAAAAACTGTTTTTT; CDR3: CASSSGQGNEKLFF
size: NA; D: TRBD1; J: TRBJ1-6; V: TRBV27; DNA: TGTGCCAGCAGACCGACAGGGACGAGCTCCTATAATTCACCCCTCCACTTT; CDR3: CASRPTGTSSYNSPLHF
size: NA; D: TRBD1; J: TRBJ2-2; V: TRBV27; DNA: TGTGCCAGCAGTCCCCGGACAGGGTCGACCGGGGAGCTGTTTTTT; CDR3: CASSPRTGSTGELFF
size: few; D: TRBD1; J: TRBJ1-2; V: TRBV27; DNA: TGTGCCAGCAGTTTCCGGCTCTTTCAGGGACAGAAGTCCTATGGCTACACCTTC; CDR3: CASSFRLFQGQKSYGYTF
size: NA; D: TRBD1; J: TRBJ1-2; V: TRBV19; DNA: TGTGCCAGTAGTATGATCTGGACAGGGGGCTTATATGGCTACACCTTC; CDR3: CASSMIWTGGLYGYTF
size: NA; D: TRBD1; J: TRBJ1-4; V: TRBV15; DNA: TGTGCCACCGCCGGGACAGGGATTGAAAAACTGTTTTTT; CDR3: CATAGTGIEKLFF
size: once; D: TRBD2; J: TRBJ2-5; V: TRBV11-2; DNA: TGTGCCAGCACCTTCGTGGGGACTAGCCAAGAGACCCAGTACTTC; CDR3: CASTFVGTSQETQYF
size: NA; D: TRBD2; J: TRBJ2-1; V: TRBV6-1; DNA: TGTGCCAGCAGTGAAGCAATCGGGAGGGGGGGTAACAATGAGCAGTTCTTC; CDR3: CASSEAIGRGGNNEQFF
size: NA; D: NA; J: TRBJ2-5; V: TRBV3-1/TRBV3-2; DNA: TGTGCCAGCAGCCCCACTAGGGAGACCCAGTACTTC; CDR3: CASSPTRETQYF
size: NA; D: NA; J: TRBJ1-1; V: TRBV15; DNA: TGTGCCACCAGCAGAGATAACTATCCAGCTTTCTTT; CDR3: CATSRDNYPAFF
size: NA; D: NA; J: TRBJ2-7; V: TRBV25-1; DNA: TGTGCCAGCGCGGACATATTTTCCTACGAGCAGTACTTC; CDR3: CASADIFSYEQYF
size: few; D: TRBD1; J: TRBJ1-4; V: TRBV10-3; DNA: TGTGCGATAAAGGGGACAGCGTCTAATGAAAAACTGTTTTTT; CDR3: CAIKGTASNEKLFF
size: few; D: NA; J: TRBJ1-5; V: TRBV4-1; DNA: TGCGCCAGCAGCCAAGACAGGGGTAATCAGCCCCAGCATTTT; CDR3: CASSQDRGNQPQHF
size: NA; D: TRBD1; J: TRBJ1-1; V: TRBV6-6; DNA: TGTGCCAGCAGTCCCCGGACAGGGGGGTGGACTGAAGCTTTCTTT; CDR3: CASSPRTGGWTEAFF
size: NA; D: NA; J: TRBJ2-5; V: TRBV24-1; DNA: TGTGCCACCAGTGATTCTCGGAACAGACAAGAGACCCAGTACTTC; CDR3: CATSDSRNRQETQYF
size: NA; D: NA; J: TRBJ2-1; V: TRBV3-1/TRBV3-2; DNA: TGTGCCAGCAGTCCAGGGCGAGTCCATGAGCAGTTCTTC; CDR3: CASSPGRVHEQFF
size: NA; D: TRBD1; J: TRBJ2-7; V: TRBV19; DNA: TGTGCCAGTAGTTCCGGGACAGGGAGCTCCTACGAGCAGTACTTC; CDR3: CASSSGTGSSYEQYF
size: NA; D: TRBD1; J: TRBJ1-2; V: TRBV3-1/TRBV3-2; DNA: TGTGCCAGCAGCCAGAGGAACAGGGGGGATGGCTACACCTTC; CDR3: CASSQRNRGDGYTF
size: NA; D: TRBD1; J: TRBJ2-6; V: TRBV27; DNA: TGTGCCAGCAGGCCATTCATGGGACAGACCAGCTCTGGGGCCAACGTCCTGACTTTC; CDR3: CASRPFMGQTSSGANVLTF
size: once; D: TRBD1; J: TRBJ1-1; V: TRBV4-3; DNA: TGCGCCAGCAGCCGTGGGACAGGTTACAACACTGAAGCTTTCTTT; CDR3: CASSRGTGYNTEAFF
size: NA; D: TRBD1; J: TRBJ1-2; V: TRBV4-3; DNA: TGCGCCAGCAGCCGAGCCTGGGACAGCGACAAGAAAAACTATGGCTACACCTTC; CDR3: CASSRAWDSDKKNYGYTF
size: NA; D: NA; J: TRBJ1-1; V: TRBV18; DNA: TGTGCCAGCTCCCCCGAGAATGAAGCTTTCTTT; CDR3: CASSPENEAFF
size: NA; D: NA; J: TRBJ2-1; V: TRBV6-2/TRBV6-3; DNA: TGTGCCAGCACCCCCGCCCAAAGAGCCAACAATGAGCAGTTCTTC; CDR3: CASTPAQRANNEQFF
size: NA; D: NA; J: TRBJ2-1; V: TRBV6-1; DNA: TGTGCCAGCAGTGAACGTCAGGGTACCTACAATGAGCAGTTCTTC; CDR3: CASSERQGTYNEQFF